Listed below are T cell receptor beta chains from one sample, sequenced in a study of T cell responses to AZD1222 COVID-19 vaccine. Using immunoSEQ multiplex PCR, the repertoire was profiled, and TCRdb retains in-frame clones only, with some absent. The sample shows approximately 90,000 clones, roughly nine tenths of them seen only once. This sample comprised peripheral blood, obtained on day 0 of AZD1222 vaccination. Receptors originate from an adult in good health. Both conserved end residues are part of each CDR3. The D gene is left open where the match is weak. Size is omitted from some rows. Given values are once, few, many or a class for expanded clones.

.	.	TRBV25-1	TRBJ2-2	CASSGGLLRAGELFF	TGTGCCAGCAGTGGTGGTTTGTTAAGGGCCGGGGAGCTGTTTTTT
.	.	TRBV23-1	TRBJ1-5	CASSQLTVGNGNQPQHF	TGCGCCAGCAGTCAATTAACGGTAGGGAATGGCAATCAGCCCCAGCATTTT
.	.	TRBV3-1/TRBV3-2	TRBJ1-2	CASSQVGANYGYTF	TGTGCCAGCAGCCAAGTGGGCGCGAACTATGGCTACACCTTC
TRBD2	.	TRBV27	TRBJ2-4	CASSPLASGSSKNIQYF	TGTGCCAGCAGTCCCCTGGCTAGCGGGAGTTCAAAAAACATTCAGTACTTC
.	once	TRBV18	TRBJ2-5	CASSPPRGGETQYF	TGTGCCAGCTCACCACCGAGAGGGGGAGAGACCCAGTACTTC
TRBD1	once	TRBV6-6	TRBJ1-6	CASSYRGGQGNSPLHF	TGTGCCAGCAGTTACCGGGGCGGACAGGGTAATTCACCCCTCCACTTT
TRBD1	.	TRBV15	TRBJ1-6	CATSPRRTGEGYSPLHF	TGTGCCACCAGCCCCCGACGGACAGGGGAAGGTTATTCACCCCTCCACTTT
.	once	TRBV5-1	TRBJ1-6	CASSLEAGVGNSPLHF	TGCGCCAGCAGCTTAGAGGCAGGGGTCGGCAATTCACCCCTCCACTTT
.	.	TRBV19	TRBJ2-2	CASNWAGNTGELFF	TGTGCCAGTAACTGGGCAGGGAACACCGGGGAGCTGTTTTTT
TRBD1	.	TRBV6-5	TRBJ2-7	CASRPRTGAYEQYF	TGTGCCAGCAGGCCCAGGACAGGGGCCTACGAGCAGTACTTC
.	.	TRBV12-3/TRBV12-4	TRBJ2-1	CASSLGVEQFF	TGTGCCAGCAGCCTCGGGGTTGAGCAGTTCTTC
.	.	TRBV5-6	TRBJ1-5	CASSRWGVSNQPQHF	TGTGCCAGCAGCCGATGGGGGGTTAGCAATCAGCCCCAGCATTTT
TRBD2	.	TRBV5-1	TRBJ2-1	CASSFLGASGNEQFF	TGCGCCAGCAGCTTTTTGGGCGCTAGCGGCAATGAGCAGTTCTTC
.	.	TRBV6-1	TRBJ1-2	CASSPGHNYGYTF	TGTGCCAGCAGTCCGGGTCATAACTATGGCTACACCTTC
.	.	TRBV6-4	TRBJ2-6	CASSVGSGANVLTF	TGTGCCAGCAGTGTTGGATCTGGGGCCAACGTCCTGACTTTC
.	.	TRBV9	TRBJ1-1	CASSVAGGAVNTEAFF	TGTGCCAGCAGCGTAGCTGGGGGGGCCGTGAACACTGAAGCTTTCTTT
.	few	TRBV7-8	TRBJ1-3	CASSASGFLLPNDKNTIYF	TGTGCCAGCAGCGCTTCAGGGTTTCTATTACCAAACGACAAGAACACCATATATTTT
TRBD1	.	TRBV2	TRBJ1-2	CASSDRGQIYGYTF	TGTGCCAGCAGTGACAGGGGGCAAATCTATGGCTACACCTTC
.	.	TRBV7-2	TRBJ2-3	CASSLGGTLMTDTQYF	TGTGCCAGCAGCTTAGGGGGGACTCTTATGACAGATACGCAGTATTTT
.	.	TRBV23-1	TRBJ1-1	CASSPRFAFF	TGCGCCAGCAGTCCCCGTTTTGCTTTCTTT
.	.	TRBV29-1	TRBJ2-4	CSVALVGTVKNIQYF	TGCAGCGTTGCGTTAGTGGGTACGGTCAAAAACATTCAGTACTTC
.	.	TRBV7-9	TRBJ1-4	CASSDRGTDEKLFF	TGTGCCAGCAGCGACCGCGGGACGGATGAAAAACTGTTTTTT
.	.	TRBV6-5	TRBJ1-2	CASRPDGRGGYTF	TGTGCCAGCAGACCCGACGGGCGCGGTGGCTACACCTTC
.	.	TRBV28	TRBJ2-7	CASSLSTGGYEQYF	TGTGCCAGCAGTTTATCCACAGGCGGCTACGAGCAGTACTTC
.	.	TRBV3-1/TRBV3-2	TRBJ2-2	CASSQGGNTGELFF	TGTGCCAGCAGCCAAGGAGGGAACACCGGGGAGCTGTTTTTT
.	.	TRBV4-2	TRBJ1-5	CASSQAAGFQPQHF	TGTGCCAGCAGCCAAGCGGCAGGGTTTCAGCCCCAGCATTTT
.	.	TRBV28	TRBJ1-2	CASNTPESYGYTF	TGTGCCAGCAACACCCCAGAGAGCTATGGCTACACCTTC
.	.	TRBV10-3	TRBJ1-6	CAIKENNSPLHF	TGTGCCATCAAGGAAAACAATTCACCCCTCCACTTT
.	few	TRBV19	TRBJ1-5	CASSPSMARGPNQPQHF	TGTGCCAGTAGTCCCTCCATGGCCAGGGGTCCGAATCAGCCCCAGCATTTT
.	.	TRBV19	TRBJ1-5	CASSIVGINQPQHF	TGTGCCAGTAGTATTGTGGGGATAAATCAGCCCCAGCATTTT
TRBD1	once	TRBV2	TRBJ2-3	CASSAGTGTDTQYF	TGTGCCAGCAGTGCCGGGACAGGGACAGATACGCAGTATTTT
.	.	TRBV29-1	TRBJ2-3	CSAGTDTQYF	TGCAGCGCCGGGACCGATACGCAGTATTTT
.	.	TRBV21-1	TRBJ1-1	CASSKSGRAASRTMNTEAFF	TGTGCCAGCAGCAAATCTGGTCGGGCCGCATCCAGGACTATGAACACTGAAGCTTTCTTT
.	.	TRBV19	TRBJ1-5	CASTQTNGNQPQHF	TGTGCCAGTACCCAAACAAACGGGAATCAGCCCCAGCATTTT
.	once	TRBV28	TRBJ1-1	CASSLSGRGNTEAFF	TGTGCCAGCAGTTTATCGGGGCGAGGGAACACTGAAGCTTTCTTT
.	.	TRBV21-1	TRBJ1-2	CASSLKQGSHTF	TGTGCCAGCAGCCTAAAACAGGGCTCCCACACCTTC
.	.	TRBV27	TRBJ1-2	CASSLRDTSYGYTF	TGTGCCAGCAGTTTAAGGGACACTTCCTATGGCTACACCTTC
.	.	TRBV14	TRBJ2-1	CASSPGLFYNEQFF	TGTGCCAGCAGCCCGGGTCTTTTCTACAATGAGCAGTTCTTC
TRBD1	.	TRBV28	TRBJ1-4	CASRQGGANEKLFF	TGTGCCAGCAGACAGGGGGGGGCTAATGAAAAACTGTTTTTT
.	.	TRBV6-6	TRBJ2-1	CASTLEGNEQFF	TGTGCCAGCACCCTAGAGGGGAATGAGCAGTTCTTC
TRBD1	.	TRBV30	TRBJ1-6	CAWVGQGDSPLHF	TGTGCCTGGGTCGGACAGGGGGATTCACCCCTCCACTTT
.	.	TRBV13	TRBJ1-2	CASFRRGANYGYTF	TGTGCCAGCTTTCGGAGGGGGGCTAACTATGGCTACACCTTC
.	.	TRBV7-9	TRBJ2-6	CASSPTRAGANVLTF	TGTGCCAGCAGCCCCACTCGGGCTGGGGCCAACGTCCTGACTTTC
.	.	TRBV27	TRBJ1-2	CASSLSGAGSGYTF	TGTGCCAGCAGTTTATCGGGGGCCGGGAGTGGCTACACCTTC
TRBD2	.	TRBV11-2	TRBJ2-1	CASSFTSGANEQFF	TGTGCCAGCAGCTTTACTAGCGGGGCTAATGAGCAGTTCTTC